The 8 T cell receptor beta chains reported below all come from one sample, sequenced in a study of lymphopenia after photon versus proton radiotherapy. The table came from immunoSEQ multiplex PCR; TCRdb's copy has only in-frame clones and leaves some out. The sample records about 53,000 clones, around four fifths being singletons. This material consisted of peripheral blood, taken from a patient treated with photon-based radiotherapy. The receptor set was obtained from a man between 50 and 59 years old with gastric cancer.

This clone has a single count. DNA of the CDR3: TGTGCCAGCGCGGGACAGGGTAAAAACACCGGGGAGCTGTTTTTT. Translation gives CASAGQGKNTGELFF. This chain joins TRBV7-9 and TRBJ2-2; 9 nucleotides agree with TRBD1. CDR1 is SEHNR, CDR2 FQNEAQ, per germline (reference sequence). This CDR3 spans 15 amino acids. The V gene end was trimmed by 8 bases and the J gene end by 2 bases; junction bases not matched to a gene: 6.

The rearrangement uses TRBV9 and TRBJ2-2, with 11 bases that match TRBD1. The junction had 13 bases not matched to a gene; V was cut back by 4 bases and J by 5 bases. The CDR3 has 18 amino acids. Germline V gives CDR1 SGDLS, CDR2 YYNGEE. The CDR3 spells CASSPYPGTGGGTGELFF. The CDR3 region has the DNA TGTGCCAGCAGCCCTTACCCCGGGACAGGGGGGGGGACCGGGGAGCTGTTTTTT.

The chain recombines TRBV27 with TRBJ2-1, with 10 bases that match TRBD2. The CDR3 totals 17 residues. The junction had 9 bases not matched to a gene; V was cut back by 2 bases and J by 5 bases. CDR1 is MNHEY and CDR2 is SMNVEV in the germline V gene (reference sequence). DNA of the CDR3: TGTGCCAGCAGTTTAGCCCTACTAGCGGGAATCAACAATGAGCAGTTCTTC. It yields the protein CASSLALLAGINNEQFF.

The rearrangement uses TRBV5-1 and TRBJ2-2; TRBD2 might be the D (7 bases). The CDR3 length is 16 residues. With 0 bases removed from V and 8 bases from J, the gap between germline ends came to 17 bases. CDR1 is SGHRS and CDR2 is YFSETQ in the germline V gene. CDR3 sequence reads: CASSLEDRGAAGELFF. In DNA, the CDR3 is TGCGCCAGCAGCTTGGAGGACCGGGGGGCCGCAGGGGAGCTGTTTTTT.

The rearrangement links TRBV28 to TRBJ1-1; tentatively, D is TRBD1 (5 bases). Trimming cost V 8 bases and J 1 base, with 17 bases left between them. Germline CDR1 reads MDHEN; CDR2 reads SYDVKM. CDR3 length: 15 amino acids. The CDR3 nucleotides are TGTGCCAGCCCCGGGCAGGGTAGATCGAACACTGAAGCTTTCTTT. Residues: CASPGQGRSNTEAFF.

The chain recombines TRBV5-5 with TRBJ2-1, with TRBD2 matching 15 bases. CDR3 length equals 17 residues. CDR1 SGHKS and CDR2 YYEKEE come from the germline V gene (reference sequence). The trim removed 9 bases at V and 10 bases at J, leaving 17 bases unmatched. CDR3 loop: CATSAPGLAGGPREQFF. The CDR3 coding sequence is TGTGCCACCTCCGCCCCGGGACTAGCGGGAGGCCCCCGCGAGCAGTTCTTC.

This clone was detected once. The rearrangement links TRBV14 to TRBJ2-1, with 8 positions matching TRBD2. Trimming removed 4 bases from V and 3 bases from J; junction bases left unmatched: 5. Germline CDR1 reads SGHDN; CDR2 reads FVKESK. The CDR3 is made up of 15 amino acids. CDR3 protein: CASSRTSGNYNEQFF. CDR3 DNA sequence: TGTGCCAGCAGCCGAACTAGCGGTAACTACAATGAGCAGTTCTTC.

The chain recombines TRBV5-1 with TRBJ2-5, with 8 bases lining up with TRBD1. This CDR3 contains 15 residues. Germline lookup yields CDR1 SGHRS and CDR2 YFSETQ. V lost 0 bases to trimming and J lost 4 bases; unmatched junction nucleotides: 5. DNA of the CDR3: TGCGCCAGCAGCTTGGTTCAGGGGGCAAGAGAGACCCAGTACTTC. This gives the protein CASSLVQGARETQYF. The full variable domain, its missing parts supplied by reference TRBV5-1 and TRBJ2-5, is KAGVTQTPRYLIKTRGQQVTLSCSPISGHRSVSWYQQTPGQGLQFLFEYFSETQRNKGNFPGRFSGRQFSNSRSEMNVSTLELGDSALYLCASSLVQGARETQYFGPGTRLLVL.